The 27 T cell receptor beta chains in this list originate from one sample, sequenced in a study of blood T cells in healthy people across ages. For the second PCR, which ran for about 6 to 11 cycles, a sample-barcoded 5' primer and a J-beta primer mix were used. A single record per CDR3 protein comes from TCRdb applying MiXCR to the 5' RACE reads. In the table there are about 730,000 distinct CDR3 sequences, about 40% of which are singletons. The specimen was blood. These TCRs come from a woman in her fifties or sixties in good health.

About this clonotype: A read error is possible here, since a much larger clone lies one base away. V usage is TRBV12-3 or TRBV12-4 and J usage is TRBJ2-1; D call uncertain. TRBJ2-7 matches the DNA end more closely, so the J call is doubtful. This CDR3 is 14 amino acids long. CDR3 sequence reads: CASNGRFSYNEQYF. DNA for the CDR3: TGTGCCAGCAACGGCAGGTTCTCCTACAATGAGCAGTACTTC.

This chain links TRBV3-1 with TRBJ2-3; D not certain. The V end lost 8 bases, the J end lost 6 bases, and 9 bases lay between the germline ends. From germline, CDR1 is LGHDT and CDR2 YNNKEL (reference sequence). The CDR3 totals 11 residues. This CDR3 reads CASGPGDTQYF. DNA of the CDR3: TGTGCCAGCGGACCCGGGGATACGCAGTATTTT.

The chain uses TRBV3-1 and TRBJ1-1; no definite D call. With 1 base removed from V and 4 bases from J, the gap between germline ends came to 10 bases. Germline values: CDR1 LGHDT, CDR2 YNNKEL (reference sequence). CDR3 length: 14 amino acids. CDR3: CASSQVREGTEAFF. The CDR3 DNA is TGTGCCAGCAGCCAAGTTCGAGAAGGCACTGAAGCTTTCTTT. The full variable domain, with the rest looked up from reference TRBV3-1 and TRBJ1-1, is DTAVSQTPKYLVTQMGNDKSIKCEQNLGHDTMYWYKQDSKKFLKIMFSYNNKELIINETVPNRFSPKSPDKAHLNLHINSLELGDSAVYFCASSQVREGTEAFFGQGTRLTVV.

This clonotype appeared a single time. J is TRBJ2-1 and V is TRBV24-1, with 7 bases aligning to TRBD2. Germline V CDR1 and CDR2: KGHDR, SFDVKD. Trimming cost V 9 bases and J 8 bases; bases outside gene matches: 9. CDR3 length equals 13 residues. This CDR3 reads CATGTAGLHEQFF. CDR3 in DNA: TGTGCCACCGGAACAGCGGGACTCCATGAGCAGTTCTTC.

This clonotype was found a few times. CDR3 in amino acids: CASSLSSGQSTDTQYF. DNA of the CDR3: TGTGCCAGCAGCTTATCCTCGGGACAAAGCACAGATACGCAGTATTTT. The chain employs TRBV7-9 and TRBJ2-3; D possibly corresponds to TRBD1 (6 bases). The CDR3 runs to 16 residues. CDR1 is SEHNR, CDR2 FQNEAQ, per germline (reference sequence). V was pared by 2 bases and J by 0 bases, with 12 bases between.

The chain links TRBV20-1 to TRBJ2-1, with 7 bases lining up with TRBD2. V trimming: 5 bases; J trimming: 12 bases; junction bases outside the gene matches: 25. The V gene's germline CDR1 is DFQATT and CDR2 SNEGSKA (reference sequence). CDR3 length equals 17 residues. CDR3 residues: CSAQYNSGGGIGVGQFF. CDR3 bases: TGCAGTGCTCAATATAATAGTGGGGGGGGAATTGGGGTCGGGCAGTTCTTC.

This clonotype was seen only a few times. The genes are TRBV20-1 and TRBJ2-1; D is unresolved. The CDR3 totals 12 residues. Germline V CDR1 and CDR2: DFQATT, SNEGSKA (reference sequence). Deletions cut 1 base from V and 5 bases from J, with 6 bases between. CDR3 sequence reads: CSARGLHNEQFF. The CDR3 DNA reads as TGCAGTGCTAGAGGCCTTCACAATGAGCAGTTCTTC.

The chain has TRBV29-1 and TRBJ2-5; D possibly matches TRBD1 or TRBD2 (5 bases each). There are 13 residues in the CDR3. V was trimmed by 4 bases and J by 3 bases, leaving 12 bases between them. The germline gives CDR1 SQVTM, CDR2 ANQGSEA. DNA of the CDR3: TGCAGCGTTGGGGGGAGACTGAAAGAGACCCAGTACTTC. Protein: CSVGGRLKETQYF. The full variable domain, rest sourced from reference TRBV29-1 and TRBJ2-5, is SAVISQKPSRDICQRGTSLTIQCQVDSQVTMMFWYRQQPGQSLTLIATANQGSEATYESGFVIDKFPISRPNLTFSTLTVSNMSPEDSSIYLCSVGGRLKETQYFGPGTRLLVL.

The chain combines TRBV5-1 with TRBJ2-2, with D uncertain. Germline lookup yields CDR1 SGHRS and CDR2 YFSETQ. This CDR3 is built from 13 residues. The germline V and J ends were trimmed by 2 bases and 8 bases, with 10 bases remaining between them. This chain's CDR3 is CASSFRQSGELFF. The CDR3 coding sequence is TGCGCCAGCAGCTTCCGGCAGTCAGGGGAGCTGTTTTTT.

The chain couples TRBV27 to TRBJ2-1, with D possibly matching TRBD2 (5 bases). This CDR3 is built from 16 residues. Germline V lookup: CDR1 MNHEY, CDR2 SMNVEV (reference sequence). Trimming took off 2 bases at V and 6 bases at J, with 17 bases between the two ends. CDR3 coding DNA: TGTGCCAGCAGTTTACGTAAGAGGGTTTTTCCCAATGAGCAGTTCTTC. It translates to CASSLRKRVFPNEQFF.

This chain links TRBV20-1 with TRBJ2-3; the D is unclear. This CDR3 region has 12 residues. Germline assignment: CDR1 DFQATT and CDR2 SNEGSKA (reference sequence). V gave up 6 bases and J gave up 5 bases, with 12 bases separating them. CDR3 DNA sequence: TGCAGTGCCCCAACCCCCTTAGATACGCAGTATTTT. Translated: CSAPTPLDTQYF.

The genes are TRBV12-3 or TRBV12-4 and TRBJ2-1; TRBD2 matches 8 bases. CDR3 size: 14 residues. V dropped 3 bases and J dropped 10; count of bases not matched to a gene: 8. In DNA, the CDR3 is TGTGCCAGCAGTTTGACTAGCGAGTCCTACGAGCAGTTCTTC. Protein sequence: CASSLTSESYEQFF.

The gene calls are TRBV10-3 and TRBJ1-1; tentative D call: TRBD1 (6 bases). The germline V gene has CDR1 ENHRY and CDR2 SYGVKD. Trimming removed 8 bases at V and 3 bases at J, with 13 bases between. The CDR3 spans 13 residues. The CDR3 spells CAISREGDTEAFF. The CDR3 DNA is TGTGCCATCTCCCGCGAGGGGGACACTGAAGCTTTCTTT.

This clonotype was detected only a few times. The rearrangement links TRBV7-9 to TRBJ1-1; 7 positions match TRBD1. The junction had 5 bases not matched to a gene; V was cut back by 10 bases and J by 0 bases. The CDR3 has 13 residues. Per the germline V gene, CDR1 is SEHNR and CDR2 is FQNEAQ (reference sequence). The CDR3 DNA sequence: TGTGCCATCAGGGGGGGAATGAACACTGAAGCTTTCTTT. As protein: CAIRGGMNTEAFF.

This chain uses TRBV20-1 with TRBJ2-5, with D possibly being TRBD1 or TRBD2 (5 bases each). Germline V gene lookup returns CDR1 DFQATT and CDR2 SNEGSKA (reference sequence). V lost 3 bases and J 11 bases, leaving 28 bases between the germline ends. The length of the CDR3 is 16 residues. CDR3 region: CSASSGGSLGVNEQYF. CDR3 nucleotides: TGCAGTGCTAGCTCTGGGGGTTCCTTGGGGGTCAATGAGCAGTACTTC.

This chain connects TRBV6-6 to TRBJ2-5; D call uncertain. The DNA end lines up better with TRBJ2-7; the J call may be wrong. The germline V gene has CDR1 MNHNY and CDR2 SVGAGI (reference sequence). The CDR3 sequence is 12 residues long. CDR3 nucleotides: TGTGCCAGCAGTTGGGTTTTATACGAGCAGTACTTC. Translation: CASSWVLYEQYF.

A few counts support this clonotype. The chain recombines TRBV5-1 with TRBJ1-5; no definite D call. The V end lost 4 bases, the J end lost 7 bases, and 21 bases lay between the germline ends. The CDR3 is made up of 16 amino acids. The germline gives CDR1 SGHRS, CDR2 YFSETQ. CDR3 nucleotides: TGCGCCAGCAGCCCTGCTGGGCAGTCCCGAGGGCAGCCCCAGCATTTT. It is translated as CASSPAGQSRGQPQHF.

This chain joins TRBV7-9 and TRBJ2-7, with a weak D call TRBD1 (5 bases). The germline V gene encodes CDR1 SEHNR and CDR2 FQNEAQ (reference sequence). The CDR3 loop spans 16 amino acids. Trimming pared 0 bases from V and 0 bases from J, leaving 12 bases between. The DNA for the CDR3 is TGTGCCAGCAGCTTAGCGGTTGTCAGGGACTCCTACGAGCAGTACTTC. As protein: CASSLAVVRDSYEQYF.

The V gene is TRBV20-1, the J gene TRBJ2-1; TRBD1 matches 8 bases. The closer fit of TRBJ2-7 to the DNA end suggests the J call may be wrong. The CDR3 covers 13 residues. Germline V lookup: CDR1 DFQATT, CDR2 SNEGSKA (reference sequence). The CDR3 nucleotides are TGCAGTGCTAAACAGGGGGTGTACAATGAGCAGTACTTC. Protein product: CSAKQGVYNEQYF.

V is TRBV9 and J is TRBJ2-5; D is tentatively TRBD1 or TRBD2 (5 bases each). The CDR3 loop spans 16 amino acids. The V and J ends lost 0 bases and 1 base respectively, with 13 bases between them. The germline gives CDR1 SGDLS, CDR2 YYNGEE. This CDR3 is CASSVVDSGPQETQYF. CDR3 DNA: TGTGCCAGCAGCGTAGTCGACAGCGGACCCCAAGAGACCCAGTACTTC.

The V gene is TRBV7-2, the J gene TRBJ1-4, with D possibly TRBD1 on 6 matching bases. This CDR3 comprises 14 residues. CDR1 SGHTA and CDR2 FQGNSA come from the germline V gene. V was shortened by 5 bases and J by 14 bases, with 21 bases between the two germline ends. Here the CDR3 reads CASSPRGRGYGLFF. CDR3 in DNA: TGTGCCAGCAGCCCCCGGGGCAGGGGTTACGGGCTGTTTTTT. The entire variable domain, with the rest obtained from reference TRBV7-2 and TRBJ1-4, is as follows: GAGVSQSPSNKVTEKGKDVELRCDPISGHTALYWYRQSLGQGLEFLIYFQGNSAPDKSGLPSDRFSAERTGGSVSTLTIQRTQQEDSAVYLCASSPRGRGYGLFFGSGTQLSVL.

The rearrangement uses TRBV7-6 and TRBJ2-7; possibly TRBD2 for D (6 bases). This CDR3 has 16 amino acids. V was shortened by 5 bases and J by 1 base, with 18 bases between the two germline ends. In germline, CDR1 is SGHVS, CDR2 FNYEAQ. CDR3 DNA: TGTGCCAGCAGCCCCTCAACAGGACTATCTTCCTACGAGCAGTACTTC. Residues: CASSPSTGLSSYEQYF.

This clonotype was seen only a few times. This chain links TRBV20-1 with TRBJ2-2; 10 bases line up with TRBD2. J was trimmed by 4 bases and V by 3 bases; bases with no gene match: 5. The CDR3 runs 15 residues. CDR1 is DFQATT, CDR2 SNEGSKA, per germline (reference sequence). CDR3 sequence: CSASWLAGVTGELFF. CDR3 bases: TGCAGTGCTAGCTGGCTAGCGGGGGTCACCGGGGAGCTGTTTTTT.

This clonotype was counted a few times. The chain has TRBV10-3 and TRBJ1-6, with D hard to call. Between the trimmed V and J ends, which lost 2 bases and 8 bases, there was a span of 13 bases. The germline gives CDR1 ENHRY, CDR2 SYGVKD. The CDR3 runs to 15 residues. Here the CDR3 DNA reads TGTGCCATCAGTGAGAGGGAGAAAGGGCATTCACCCCTCCACTTT. Translating it yields CAISEREKGHSPLHF.

The V call is TRBV7-2, the J call TRBJ2-1; TRBD2 agrees at 9 bases. Germline V gene sequence: CDR1 SGHTA, CDR2 FQGNSA. The junction had 7 bases not matched to a gene; V was cut back by 3 bases and J by 4 bases. This CDR3 is built from 16 residues. CDR3 region: CASSLNSGGTYNEQFF. Written as DNA, the CDR3 is TGTGCCAGCAGCTTGAATAGCGGGGGAACTTACAATGAGCAGTTCTTC.

This clonotype was observed a few times. The rearrangement joins TRBV7-9 to TRBJ2-3; D gene uncertain. Germline V lookup: CDR1 SEHNR, CDR2 FQNEAQ (reference sequence). The CDR3 runs to 15 residues. V was pared by 2 bases and J by 11 bases, with 20 bases between. CDR3 in amino acids: CASSLSSVGDSVQYF. The CDR3 DNA reads TGTGCCAGCAGCTTAAGTAGTGTCGGCGACTCCGTGCAGTATTTT.

This chain connects TRBV20-1 to TRBJ1-2, with 7 positions matching TRBD1. Per germline, CDR1 DFQATT and CDR2 SNEGSKA (reference sequence). Unmatched junction bases numbered 6, after V lost 6 bases and J lost 5 bases. CDR3 length equals 12 residues. The CDR3 bases are TGCAGTGCCAGAAAGACAGGGTATGGCTACACCTTC. It is translated as CSARKTGYGYTF.